The 8 T cell receptor beta chains reported below all come from one sample, sequenced in a study of blood T cell repertoires in COVID-19. Measured with immunoSEQ multiplex PCR; TCRdb has only the in-frame clones, and not every one. The sample has about 100,000 clones; roughly 84% are singletons. Sequencing input: peripheral blood. All receptors come from a human donor in a cohort sampled during active COVID-19.

The chain employs TRBV7-2 and TRBJ2-5, with TRBD1 matching 12 bases. Per germline, CDR1 SGHTA and CDR2 FQGNSA. The CDR3 length is 17 residues. Unmatched junction bases numbered 11, after V lost 3 bases and J lost 6 bases. The chain's CDR3 is CASSLDSGTGGAKTQYF. DNA for the CDR3: TGTGCCAGCAGCTTGGACTCCGGGACAGGGGGCGCGAAGACCCAGTACTTC.

The rearrangement joins TRBV10-1 to TRBJ2-1; no firm D call. Germline V gene sequence: CDR1 WNHNN, CDR2 SYGVQD (reference sequence). This CDR3 spans 13 amino acids. Trimming cost V 4 bases and J 10 bases, with 14 bases left between them. CDR3 in amino acids: CASSVQLGGEQFF. Written as DNA, the CDR3 is TGCGCCAGCAGTGTCCAGCTAGGCGGAGAGCAGTTCTTC.

The V gene is TRBV27, the J gene TRBJ2-3; 9 bases fit TRBD1. The V segment lost 6 bases and the J segment 0 bases; nucleotides outside the gene matches: 1. This CDR3 region has 14 residues. CDR1 and CDR2 from the germline V gene are MNHEY and SMNVEV (reference sequence). The CDR3 DNA reads as TGTGCCAGCAGCGGACAGGGGAGCACAGATACGCAGTATTTT. This encodes CASSGQGSTDTQYF.

The J gene is TRBJ2-5, the V gene TRBV5-4, with 7 positions matching TRBD2. With 4 bases clipped from V and 2 bases from J, the junction kept 5 bases outside the gene matches. The CDR3 totals 14 residues. Germline V gene data show CDR1 as SGHNT and CDR2 as YYREEE (reference sequence). Here the CDR3 DNA reads TGTGCCAGCAGCCAGGCGGGAGTACAAGAGACCCAGTACTTC. This sequence encodes CASSQAGVQETQYF.

This chain joins TRBV9 and TRBJ2-1; the D is unclear. Germline CDR1 and CDR2: SGDLS and YYNGEE. The CDR3 runs 15 residues. V lost 3 bases and J 0 bases, leaving 10 bases between the germline ends. CDR3 sequence: CASSERLSSYNEQFF. In DNA form, the CDR3 reads TGTGCCAGCAGCGAACGACTGAGCTCCTACAATGAGCAGTTCTTC.

DNA for the CDR3: TGTGCCAGTAGTCGGGCTCCGGGACAGGGAGTCAGTGGCTACACCTTC. Translation: CASSRAPGQGVSGYTF. This chain joins TRBV19 and TRBJ1-2; 9 bases map to TRBD1. CDR1 is LNHDA, CDR2 SQIVND, per germline (reference sequence). This CDR3 comprises 16 residues. V lost 5 bases, J lost 7 bases, and 14 bases stayed unmatched.

V and J are TRBV3-1 (or the pseudogene TRBV3-2) and TRBJ2-7, with 9 positions matching TRBD1. Germline CDR1 LGHDT, CDR2 YNNKEL (reference sequence). Unmatched junction bases numbered 8, after V lost 4 bases and J lost 4 bases. The CDR3 is made up of 15 amino acids. The CDR3 DNA reads TGTGCCAGCAGCCCTACGGGACAGGGCAAGTACGAGCAGTACTTC. It specifies CASSPTGQGKYEQYF.

J is TRBJ2-7 and V is TRBV5-4; 7 nucleotides line up with TRBD2. Germline-derived CDR1 and CDR2 are SGHNT and YYREEE (reference sequence). This CDR3 has 13 amino acids. V dropped 3 bases and J dropped 6; count of bases not matched to a gene: 6. The DNA for the CDR3 is TGTGCCAGCAGCTGGTTTACTAGCGCCGAGCAGTACTTC. As protein: CASSWFTSAEQYF.